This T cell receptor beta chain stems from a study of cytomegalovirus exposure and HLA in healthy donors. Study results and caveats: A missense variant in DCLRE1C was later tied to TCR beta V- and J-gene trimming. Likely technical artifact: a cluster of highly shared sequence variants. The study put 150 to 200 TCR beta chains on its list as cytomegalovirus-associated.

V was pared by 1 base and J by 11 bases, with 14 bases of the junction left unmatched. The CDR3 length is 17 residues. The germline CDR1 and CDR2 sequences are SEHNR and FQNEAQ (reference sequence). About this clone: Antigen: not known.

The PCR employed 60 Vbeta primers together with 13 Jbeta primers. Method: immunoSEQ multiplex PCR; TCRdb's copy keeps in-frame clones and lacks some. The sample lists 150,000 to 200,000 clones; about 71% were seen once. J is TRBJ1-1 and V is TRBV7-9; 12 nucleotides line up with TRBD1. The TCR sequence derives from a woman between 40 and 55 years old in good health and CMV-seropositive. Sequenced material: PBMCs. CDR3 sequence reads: CASSLGGTGGAVEGAFF. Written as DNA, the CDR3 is TGTGCCAGCAGCTTAGGTGGGACAGGGGGCGCGGTCGAAGGGGCTTTCTTT.